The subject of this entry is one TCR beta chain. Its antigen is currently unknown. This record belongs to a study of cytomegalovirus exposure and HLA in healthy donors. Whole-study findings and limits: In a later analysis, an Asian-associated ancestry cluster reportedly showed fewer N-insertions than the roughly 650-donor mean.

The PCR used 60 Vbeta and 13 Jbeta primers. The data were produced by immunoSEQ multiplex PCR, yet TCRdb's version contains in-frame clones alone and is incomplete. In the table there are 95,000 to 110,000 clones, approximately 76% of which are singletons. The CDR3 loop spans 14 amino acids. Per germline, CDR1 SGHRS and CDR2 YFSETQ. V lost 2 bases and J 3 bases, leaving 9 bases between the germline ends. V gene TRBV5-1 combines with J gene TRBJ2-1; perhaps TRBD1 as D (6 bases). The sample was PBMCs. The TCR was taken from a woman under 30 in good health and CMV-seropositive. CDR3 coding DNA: TGCGCCAGCAGCTTTACACAGGGCTACAATGAGCAGTTCTTC. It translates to CASSFTQGYNEQFF.